Listed below are T cell receptor beta chains from one sample, sequenced in a study of cytomegalovirus exposure and HLA in healthy donors. The protocol was immunoSEQ multiplex PCR, while the TCRdb copy is restricted to in-frame clones and leaves out a portion. Seen in this sample are 100,000 to 150,000 clones; the ten most common clones hold roughly 0.94%. The sample consisted of PBMCs. The receptors stem from a man between 18 and 35 years old in good health and CMV-seronegative. The CDR3 runs from the conserved cysteine through the conserved F or W. D genes are given only for firm matches.

TRBV9	TRBD2	TRBJ2-1	TGTGCCAGCAGCGTAGAACTAGCGGGAGGCAATGAGCAGTTCTTC	CASSVELAGGNEQFF
TRBV6-1	TRBD1	TRBJ1-4	TGTGCCAGCAGTGAATATAGGGACAGAGGTCTGTTTTTT	CASSEYRDRGLFF
TRBV15	.	TRBJ1-1	TGTGCCACCAGCAGAGGAGGCGAGAACACTGAAGCTTTCTTT	CATSRGGENTEAFF
TRBV6-4	TRBD2	TRBJ2-3	TGTGCCAGCAGTCCACTAGCGGGAGGCACAGATACGCAGTATTTT	CASSPLAGGTDTQYF
TRBV6-1	.	TRBJ2-1	TGTGCCAGCAGTACCGGGACTCCACTACAGTTCTTC	CASSTGTPLQFF
TRBV30	.	TRBJ2-3	TGTGCCTGGAGTGTATCCCGACCGACGATCGTGCGGGTTAGCACAGATACGCAGTATTTT	CAWSVSRPTIVRVSTDTQYF
TRBV6-5	.	TRBJ2-1	TGTGCCAGCAGTTCCACTTATAGGGGAAATGAGCAGTTCTTC	CASSSTYRGNEQFF
TRBV5-1	.	TRBJ1-2	TGCGCCAGCAGCCCCCGGGAGGGGAGCTATGGCTACACCTTC	CASSPREGSYGYTF
TRBV18	TRBD2	TRBJ2-7	TGTGCCAGCTCGCCCGGGGAGGGGCTTCATCTCGAGCAGTACTTC	CASSPGEGLHLEQYF
TRBV5-1	TRBD1	TRBJ2-7	TGCGCCAGCAGTCCGACAGGGTTAATAGAGTACTTC	CASSPTGLIEYF
TRBV27	TRBD1	TRBJ1-2	TGTGCCAGCAGTTTGGGCCAGGGGGTTTTGGGCTACACCTTC	CASSLGQGVLGYTF
TRBV6-1	.	TRBJ1-5	TGTGCCAGCACCGCTGAGTGGGGCGGCAATCAGCCCCAGCATTTT	CASTAEWGGNQPQHF
TRBV7-9	.	TRBJ1-1	TGTGCCAGCAGCCCCAGCGGCAAAGCTTTCTTT	CASSPSGKAFF
TRBV11-3	.	TRBJ2-3	TGTGCCAGCGGGCAGGGTAAAGGCACAGATACGCAGTATTTT	CASGQGKGTDTQYF
TRBV27	.	TRBJ1-1	TGTGCCAGCAGTTTATATCAGGCCACGAACACTGAAGCTTTCTTT	CASSLYQATNTEAFF
TRBV5-1	TRBD1	TRBJ1-1	TGCGCCAGCAGCGGAAAACAGGGGGGGAACACTGAAGCTTTCTTT	CASSGKQGGNTEAFF
TRBV9	TRBD1	TRBJ2-7	TGTGCCAGCAGCGCACAGGGGTCCCCCCTCTACGAGCAGTACTTC	CASSAQGSPLYEQYF
TRBV30	.	TRBJ2-3	TGTGCCTGGAGTGTACGACGGGATTGGGGTGCGTATTTT	CAWSVRRDWGAYF
TRBV6-6	.	TRBJ2-1	TGTGCCAGCAGTTACTCGAGTCAGGGCTCGGATGAGCAGTTCTTC	CASSYSSQGSDEQFF
TRBV5-1	.	TRBJ1-5	TGCGCCAGCAGCTCACCACTGACACACCAGGGCGAAAGGGCGAATCAGCCCCAGCATTTT	CASSSPLTHQGERANQPQHF
TRBV30	TRBD2	TRBJ2-1	TGTGCCGGAAGACTAGCGGGAGGTGGTGAGCAGTTCTTC	CAGRLAGGGEQFF
TRBV29-1	TRBD2	TRBJ2-3	TGCAGCGTTGTTCCCGGACTAGAGTCCGCAGATACGCAGTATTTT	CSVVPGLESADTQYF
TRBV6-4	TRBD1	TRBJ2-6	TGTGCCAGCTCCGGGACAGGGGGCTCTGGGGCCAACGTCCTGACTTTC	CASSGTGGSGANVLTF